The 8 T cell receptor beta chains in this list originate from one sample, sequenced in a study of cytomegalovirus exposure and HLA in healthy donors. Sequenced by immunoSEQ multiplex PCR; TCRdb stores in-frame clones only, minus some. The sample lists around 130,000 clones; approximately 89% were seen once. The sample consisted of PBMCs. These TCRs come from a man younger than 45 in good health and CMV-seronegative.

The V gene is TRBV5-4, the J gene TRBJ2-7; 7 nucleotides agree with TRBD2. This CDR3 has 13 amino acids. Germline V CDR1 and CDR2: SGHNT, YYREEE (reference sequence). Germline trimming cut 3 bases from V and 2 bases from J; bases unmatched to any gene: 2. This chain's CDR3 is CASSSRGAYEQYF. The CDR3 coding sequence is TGTGCCAGCAGCTCCCGGGGGGCCTACGAGCAGTACTTC.

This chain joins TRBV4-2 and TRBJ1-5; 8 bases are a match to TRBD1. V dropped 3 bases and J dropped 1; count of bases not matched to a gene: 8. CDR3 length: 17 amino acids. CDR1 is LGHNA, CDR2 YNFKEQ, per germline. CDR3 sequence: CASSHNQGQASNQPQHF. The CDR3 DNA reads TGTGCCAGCAGCCATAACCAGGGACAGGCCAGCAATCAGCCCCAGCATTTT.

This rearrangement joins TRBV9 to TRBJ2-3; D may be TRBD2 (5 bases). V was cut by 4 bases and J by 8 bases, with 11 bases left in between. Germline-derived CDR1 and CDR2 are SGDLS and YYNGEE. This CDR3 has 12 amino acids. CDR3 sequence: CASSFSDGTQYF. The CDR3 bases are TGTGCCAGCAGCTTTAGCGACGGTACGCAGTATTTT. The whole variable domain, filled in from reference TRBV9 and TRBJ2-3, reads DSGVTQTPKHLITATGQRVTLRCSPRSGDLSVYWYQQSLDQGLQFLIQYYNGEERAKGNILERFSAQQFPDLHSELNLSSLELGDSALYFCASSFSDGTQYFGPGTRLTVL.

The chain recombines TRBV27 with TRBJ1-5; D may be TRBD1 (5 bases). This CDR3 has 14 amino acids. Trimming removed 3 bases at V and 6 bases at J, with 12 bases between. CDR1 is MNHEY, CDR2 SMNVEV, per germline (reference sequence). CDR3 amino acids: CASSFAGGFQPQHF. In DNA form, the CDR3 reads TGTGCCAGCAGTTTTGCGGGGGGTTTTCAGCCCCAGCATTTT.

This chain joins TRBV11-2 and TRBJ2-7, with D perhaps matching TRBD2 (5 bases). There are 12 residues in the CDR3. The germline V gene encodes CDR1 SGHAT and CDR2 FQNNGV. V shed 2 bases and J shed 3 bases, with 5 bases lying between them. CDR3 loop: CASSLTSYEQYF. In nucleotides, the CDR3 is TGTGCCAGCAGCTTAACTAGCTACGAGCAGTACTTC.

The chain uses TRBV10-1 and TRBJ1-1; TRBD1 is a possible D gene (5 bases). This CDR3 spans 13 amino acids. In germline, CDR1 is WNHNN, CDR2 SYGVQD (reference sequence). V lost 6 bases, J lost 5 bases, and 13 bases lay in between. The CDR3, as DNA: TGCGCCAGCAGCCCCGGGGAGGGGACTGAAGCTTTCTTT. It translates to CASSPGEGTEAFF.

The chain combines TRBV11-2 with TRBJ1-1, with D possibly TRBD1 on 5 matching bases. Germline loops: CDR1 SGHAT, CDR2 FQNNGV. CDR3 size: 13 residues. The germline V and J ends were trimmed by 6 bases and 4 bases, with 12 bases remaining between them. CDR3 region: CASRELRGTEAFF. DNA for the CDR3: TGTGCCAGCAGAGAACTTAGGGGCACTGAAGCTTTCTTT.

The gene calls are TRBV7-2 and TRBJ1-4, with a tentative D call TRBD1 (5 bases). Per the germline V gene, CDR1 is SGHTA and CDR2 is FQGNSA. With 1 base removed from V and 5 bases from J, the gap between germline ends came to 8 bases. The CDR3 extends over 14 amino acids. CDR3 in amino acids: CASSLVTENEKLFF. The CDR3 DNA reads TGTGCCAGCAGCTTAGTGACAGAAAATGAAAAACTGTTTTTT. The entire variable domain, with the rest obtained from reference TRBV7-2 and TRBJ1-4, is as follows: GAGVSQSPSNKVTEKGKDVELRCDPISGHTALYWYRQSLGQGLEFLIYFQGNSAPDKSGLPSDRFSAERTGGSVSTLTIQRTQQEDSAVYLCASSLVTENEKLFFGSGTQLSVL.